One sample yielded the 24 T cell receptor beta chains listed below, sequenced in a study of blood T cell repertoires in COVID-19. Sequencing used immunoSEQ multiplex PCR; TCRdb keeps in-frame clones, though not all of them. The table includes over 85,000 clones, about 85% detected once. Sequencing used peripheral blood. These receptors were taken from a man aged 70-80 years with acute or convalescent COVID-19.

The chain combines TRBV11-2 with TRBJ2-7, with D tentatively TRBD1 (6 bases). Germline V gene sequence: CDR1 SGHAT, CDR2 FQNNGV. V lost 5 bases, J lost 0 bases, and 11 bases lay in between. This CDR3 has 14 residues. CDR3 DNA: TGTGCCAGCAGCCGAGACAGGAGCTCCTACGAGCAGTACGTC. It yields the protein CASSRDRSSYEQYV.

The J gene is TRBJ1-5, the V gene TRBV7-9, with D tentatively TRBD1 (6 bases). Trimming took off 4 bases at V and 1 base at J, with 11 bases between the two ends. This CDR3 has 15 residues. CDR1 is SEHNR, CDR2 FQNEAQ, per germline (reference sequence). The CDR3, as DNA: TGTGCCAGCAGCTCAACAACAGGGAGCAATCAGCCCCAGCATTTT. It encodes CASSSTTGSNQPQHF.

The chain carries TRBV27 and TRBJ2-1, with D perhaps TRBD2 (5 bases). CDR3 length: 15 residues. With 2 bases removed from V and 7 bases from J, the gap between germline ends came to 15 bases. The germline V gene encodes CDR1 MNHEY and CDR2 SMNVEV (reference sequence). As DNA, the CDR3 is TGTGCCAGCAGTTTAACGGAGGCCAGGCGGAATGAGCAGTTCTTC. It encodes CASSLTEARRNEQFF.

This rearrangement joins TRBV7-2 to TRBJ1-6; D perhaps matches TRBD1 (5 bases). The CDR3 has 16 residues. CDR1 and CDR2 (germline): SGHTA, FQGNSA. V shed 3 bases and J shed 7 bases, with 16 bases lying between them. For the CDR3, the DNA is TGTGCCAGCAGCTTCGGGGGTGGTGGCAGGAATTCACCCCTCCACTTT. The encoded protein is CASSFGGGGRNSPLHF.

This rearrangement joins TRBV28 to TRBJ1-1; possibly TRBD1 for D (6 bases). The CDR3 is 16 amino acids. Germline CDR1 and CDR2: MDHEN and SYDVKM. V gave up 7 bases and J gave up 2 bases, with 20 bases separating them. CDR3 loop: CASTSRWWTANTEAFF. CDR3 in DNA: TGTGCCAGCACCTCAAGGTGGTGGACAGCTAACACTGAAGCTTTCTTT.

The chain links TRBV7-3 to TRBJ2-5; 9 positions agree with TRBD2. The CDR3 sequence is 15 residues long. V shed 2 bases, J shed 3 bases, and the junction held 4 bases outside the gene matches. In germline, CDR1 is SGHTA, CDR2 FQGTGA. The CDR3 DNA reads as TGTGCCAGCAGCTTAGGCGGGGGGGCCGAAGAGACCCAGTACTTC. Amino acid sequence: CASSLGGGAEETQYF.

This chain uses TRBV28 with TRBJ2-7; no firm D call. The CDR3 is 12 amino acids. In germline, CDR1 is MDHEN, CDR2 SYDVKM. With 2 bases removed from V and 10 bases from J, the gap between germline ends came to 12 bases. CDR3 sequence reads: CASSLAAGPQYF. The CDR3 nucleotides read TGTGCCAGCAGTTTAGCAGCAGGTCCCCAGTACTTC.

This clone was counted a single time. The chain carries TRBV29-1 and TRBJ1-2, with D unresolved. This CDR3 has 15 amino acids. The V gene's germline CDR1 is SQVTM and CDR2 ANQGSEA. Trimming pared 4 bases from V and 0 bases from J, leaving 15 bases between. Here the CDR3 DNA reads TGCAGCGTTGTCGGCCTTGACACCTCTAACTATGGCTACACCTTC. Translated, it gives CSVVGLDTSNYGYTF.

This sequence joins TRBV6-1 and TRBJ2-3; D perhaps matches TRBD1 (6 bases). Trimming took 3 bases from V and 6 from J, leaving 13 bases between them. The CDR3 covers 14 residues. Looked up from germline, CDR1 is MNHNS and CDR2 is SASEGT. CDR3 protein: CASSDRQGWDTQYF. CDR3 in DNA: TGTGCCAGCAGTGATAGGCAGGGGTGGGATACGCAGTATTTT.

The chain couples TRBV5-1 to TRBJ2-5, with 9 bases aligning to TRBD1. CDR3 length equals 15 residues. The J segment lost 6 bases and the V segment lost 3 bases, leaving 9 bases of the junction unmatched. Germline V gene sequence: CDR1 SGHRS, CDR2 YFSETQ. The CDR3 nucleotides read TGCGCCAGCAGCTCCGAGACAGGGGGATTGAAGACCCAGTACTTC. This sequence encodes CASSSETGGLKTQYF.

The chain has TRBV28 and TRBJ2-5; TRBD1 aligns across 8 bases. CDR1 is MDHEN and CDR2 is SYDVKM in the germline V gene. J gave up 1 base and V 4 bases, and 5 bases lay outside the gene matches. The CDR3 is 15 residues long. The CDR3 DNA reads as TGTGCCAGCAGTTCAAGGGACAGGTTCCAAGAGACCCAGTACTTC. Encoded protein: CASSSRDRFQETQYF. The complete variable domain, with remaining parts taken from reference TRBV28 and TRBJ2-5, reads DVKVTQSSRYLVKRTGEKVFLECVQDMDHENMFWYRQDPGLGLRLIYFSYDVKMKEKGDIPEGYSVSREKKERFSLILESASTNQTSMYLCASSSRDRFQETQYFGPGTRLLVL.

This sequence joins TRBV10-3 and TRBJ1-5; 7 bases are shared with TRBD1. Germline-derived CDR1 and CDR2 are ENHRY and SYGVKD. The junction had 3 bases not matched to a gene; V was cut back by 10 bases and J by 0 bases. CDR3 size: 13 residues. Here the CDR3 DNA reads TGTGCCACGCAGGGGGATAGCAATCAGCCCCAGCATTTT. It codes for CATQGDSNQPQHF.

CDR3 nucleotides: TGTGCCAGCAGCTTGGACACCTACTATGGCTACACCTTC. Translated, it gives CASSLDTYYGYTF. The chain employs TRBV11-1 and TRBJ1-2; tentative D call: TRBD1 (5 bases). The CDR3 loop spans 13 amino acids. Trimming stripped 3 bases from V and 3 bases from J, with 8 bases between. Germline V gives CDR1 SGHAT, CDR2 FQDESV (reference sequence).

The chain carries TRBV28 and TRBJ2-2, with a weak D call TRBD1 (7 bases). V lost 6 bases and J lost 3, with 11 bases in between. Germline values: CDR1 MDHEN, CDR2 SYDVKM. The length of the CDR3 is 14 residues. CDR3 amino acids: CASREGAHTGELFF. In DNA, the CDR3 is TGTGCCAGCAGGGAGGGGGCGCACACCGGGGAGCTGTTTTTT.

The V gene is TRBV6-5, the J gene TRBJ1-1; tentative D call: TRBD1 (5 bases). Germline assignment: CDR1 MNHEY and CDR2 SVGAGI. CDR3 length: 13 amino acids. Trimming cost V 6 bases and J 7 bases, with 15 bases left between them. CDR3 loop: CASRDAGRDEAFF. In DNA form, the CDR3 reads TGTGCCAGCAGAGACGCCGGCAGGGATGAAGCTTTCTTT.

CDR3 loop: CASSPHVLSGSYEQYF. Written as DNA, the CDR3 is TGTGCCAGCAGCCCTCACGTTCTAAGTGGTTCCTACGAGCAGTACTTC. The gene calls are TRBV7-8 and TRBJ2-7; D not certain. V lost 5 bases to trimming and J lost 1 base, with 18 bases between them. There are 16 residues in the CDR3. CDR1 and CDR2 from the germline V gene are SGHVS and FQNEAQ.

The chain employs TRBV19 and TRBJ1-1; TRBD1 matches at 10 bases. This CDR3 has 16 amino acids. Losses at the gene ends were 6 bases for V and 1 base for J; bases not matched to a gene: 8. The V gene's germline CDR1 is LNHDA and CDR2 SQIVND (reference sequence). The CDR3: CASSQGDRGPNTEAFF. CDR3 nucleotides: TGTGCCAGTAGCCAGGGAGACAGGGGGCCGAACACTGAAGCTTTCTTT.

This clone was counted once. The rearrangement links TRBV4-2 to TRBJ2-7; the D gene is possibly TRBD1 (6 bases). V lost 3 bases to trimming and J lost 3 bases, with 12 bases between them. This CDR3 has 14 amino acids. The germline CDR1 and CDR2 sequences are LGHNA and YNFKEQ. In nucleotides, the CDR3 is TGTGCCAGCAGCCACACGACAGGCGACTACGAGCAGTACTTC. Protein product: CASSHTTGDYEQYF.

The J gene is TRBJ1-5, the V gene TRBV6-6; the match to TRBD1 covers 7 bases. CDR1 and CDR2 from the germline V gene are MNHNY and SVGAGI (reference sequence). The CDR3 sequence is 16 residues long. Losses at the gene ends were 0 bases for V and 1 base for J; bases not matched to a gene: 3. CDR3 sequence reads: CASSYSIGGSNQPQHF. CDR3 coding DNA: TGTGCCAGCAGTTACTCGATAGGGGGCAGCAATCAGCCCCAGCATTTT.

In its sample, this clone was seen a few times. The V gene is TRBV28, the J gene TRBJ1-1; 8 positions match TRBD1. The CDR3 runs to 15 residues. Germline V gives CDR1 MDHEN, CDR2 SYDVKM. V was pared by 1 base and J by 2 bases, with 3 bases of the junction left unmatched. CDR3 sequence reads: CASSLSAGGNTEAFF. The CDR3, as DNA: TGTGCCAGCAGTTTATCGGCAGGGGGCAACACTGAAGCTTTCTTT.

This chain connects TRBV7-2 to TRBJ2-7; D may be TRBD2 (5 bases). With 1 base removed from V and 0 bases from J, the gap between germline ends came to 7 bases. Germline CDR1 is SGHTA and CDR2 is FQGNSA. CDR3 length equals 14 residues. The CDR3 DNA is TGTGCCAGCAGCTTAGTTCGGGGCTCCTACGAGCAGTACTTC. Its translation: CASSLVRGSYEQYF.

V gene TRBV28 combines with J gene TRBJ1-5, with 9 bases matching TRBD1. The CDR3 has 14 residues. The V gene end was trimmed by 6 bases and the J gene end by 11 bases; junction bases not matched to a gene: 11. The germline CDR1 and CDR2 sequences are MDHEN and SYDVKM. The CDR3 nucleotides read TGTGCCAGCAGGAAAACAGGGGGCATCAATTCCCAGCATTTT. Amino acid sequence: CASRKTGGINSQHF.

V is TRBV2 and J is TRBJ1-2; weak D call: TRBD1 (5 bases). The CDR3 length is 13 residues. From germline, CDR1 is SNHLY and CDR2 FYNNEI. V was cut by 4 bases and J by 5 bases, with 11 bases left in between. CDR3 sequence: CASSVLQVYGYTF. The CDR3 coding sequence is TGTGCCAGCAGTGTCTTACAGGTATATGGCTACACCTTC.

The J gene is TRBJ2-3, the V gene TRBV14, with TRBD2 matching over 7 bases. V dropped 1 base and J dropped 8; count of bases not matched to a gene: 6. The germline gives CDR1 SGHDN, CDR2 FVKESK. The CDR3 is made up of 14 amino acids. CDR3 protein: CASSQVQRGFTQYF. The CDR3 DNA reads TGTGCCAGCAGCCAAGTCCAGCGGGGCTTTACGCAGTATTTT. Together with reference TRBV14 and TRBJ2-3, the CDR3 gives the full variable domain: EAGVTQFPSHSVIEKGQTVTLRCDPISGHDNLYWYRRVMGKEIKFLLHFVKESKQDESGMPNNRFLAERTGGTYSTLKVQPAELEDSGVYFCASSQVQRGFTQYFGPGTRLTVL.